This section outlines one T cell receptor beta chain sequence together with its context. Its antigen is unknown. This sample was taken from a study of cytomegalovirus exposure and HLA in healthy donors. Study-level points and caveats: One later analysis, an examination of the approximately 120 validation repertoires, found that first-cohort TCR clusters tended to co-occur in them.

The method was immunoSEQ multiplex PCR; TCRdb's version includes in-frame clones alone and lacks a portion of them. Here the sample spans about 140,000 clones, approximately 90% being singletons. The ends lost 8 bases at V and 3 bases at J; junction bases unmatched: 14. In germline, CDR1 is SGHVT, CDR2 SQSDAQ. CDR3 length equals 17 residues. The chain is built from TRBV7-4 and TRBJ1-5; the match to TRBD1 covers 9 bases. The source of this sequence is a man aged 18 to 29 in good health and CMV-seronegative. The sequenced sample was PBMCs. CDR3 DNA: TGTGCCAGCCGCCAAAGGAGAGACAGGGGGTTCAATCAGCCCCAGCATTTT. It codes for CASRQRRDRGFNQPQHF.